This is a list of T cell receptor beta chains from one sample in a study of T cells in Graves' hyperthyroidism and ophthalmopathy. TCRdb independently ran MiXCR on the multiplex PCR reads; one entry per CDR3 protein. The profile shows hundreds of thousands of distinct CDR3 sequences, 12% to 15% of them singletons. Sequences were obtained from blood. These receptors were obtained from a woman aged 18-30 years with Graves' hyperthyroidism. The CDR3 runs from the conserved cysteine through the conserved F or W. Fields, in order: clone size, J gene, V gene, D gene, CDR3 protein, CDR3 DNA. D genes are given only for firm matches. Clone size is shown for a subset of rows, as once, few, many or a class of expanded clone.

. TRBJ2-2 TRBV6-1 TRBD2 CASRVAGVTGELFF TGTGCCAGCAGGGTAGCGGGAGTTACCGGGGAGCTGTTTTTT
. TRBJ2-7 TRBV27 . CASSLYPRTYEQYF TGTGCCAGCAGTTTATATCCCCGAACCTACGAGCAGTACTTC
many TRBJ1-1 TRBV2 . CASVQGVWTEAFF TGTGCCAGCGTACAGGGAGTATGGACTGAAGCTTTCTTT
many TRBJ2-1 TRBV7-6 TRBD2 CASTPTAGAYNEQFF TGTGCCAGCACCCCCACAGCGGGAGCGTACAATGAGCAGTTCTTC
. TRBJ1-4 TRBV19 . CASRRAPNEKLFF TGTGCCAGTAGGAGGGCGCCTAATGAAAAACTGTTTTTT
few TRBJ1-3 TRBV7-2 . CASSSKPGLPYF TGTGCCAGCAGCTCCAAACCCGGCCTCCCATATTTT
few TRBJ2-1 TRBV6-1 . CASSADFDNEQFF TGTGCCAGCAGTGCAGACTTCGACAATGAGCAGTTCTTC
. TRBJ2-1 TRBV11-2 TRBD2 CASSSPRGAGALSSYNEQFF TGTGCCAGCAGCTCGCCGCGGGGAGCGGGAGCCCTGAGCTCCTACAATGAGCAGTTCTTC
many TRBJ1-4 TRBV20-1 . CSAAIGHEKLFF TGCAGTGCTGCAATAGGACATGAAAAACTGTTTTTT
many TRBJ2-3 TRBV20-1 TRBD2 CSARDAGVRLAGVDTQYF TGCAGTGCTAGAGATGCAGGAGTAAGACTAGCGGGAGTCGATACGCAGTATTTT
many TRBJ2-7 TRBV10-2 TRBD2 CASSDRLAGSYEQYF TGCGCCAGCAGCGACCGACTAGCGGGCTCCTACGAGCAGTACTTC
few TRBJ1-2 TRBV10-3 . CATSRADDYGYTF TGTGCCACCTCAAGGGCAGATGACTATGGCTACACCTTC
few TRBJ2-7 TRBV7-6 TRBD2 CASSLSGSKNEQYF TGTGCCAGCAGCTTGAGCGGGAGCAAGAACGAGCAGTACTTC
. TRBJ2-7 TRBV10-2 . CASRRVGNYEQYF TGCGCCAGCCGTCGAGTGGGTAACTACGAGCAGTACTTC
few TRBJ2-1 TRBV9 TRBD1 CASSVFDRGNEQFF TGTGCCAGCAGCGTATTTGACAGGGGAAATGAGCAGTTCTTC
many TRBJ1-1 TRBV6-1 . CASSYIWVQGRGTEAFF TGTGCCAGCAGTTACATCTGGGTCCAGGGGCGAGGAACTGAAGCTTTCTTT
. TRBJ2-2 TRBV7-9 . CASLLSQGTGELFF TGTGCCAGCCTTTTGTCCCAGGGGACCGGGGAGCTGTTTTTT
many TRBJ1-2 TRBV12-3/TRBV12-4 . CASSPGWTGYTF TGTGCCAGCAGCCCTGGGTGGACGGGCTACACCTTC
many TRBJ2-7 TRBV18 . CASLTDGDREQYF TGTGCCAGCCTCACGGACGGGGATAGAGAGCAGTACTTC
. TRBJ2-5 TRBV14 . CASSQTTGLETQYF TGTGCCAGCAGCCAAACAACGGGCTTGGAGACCCAGTACTTC
. TRBJ2-3 TRBV18 . CASSPVRGDTQYF TGTGCCAGCTCACCAGTGAGGGGGGATACGCAGTATTTT
. TRBJ2-2 TRBV24-1 TRBD1 CATSDPTTGPTGELFF TGTGCCACCAGTGATCCCACGACAGGGCCCACCGGGGAGCTGTTTTTT
. TRBJ2-2 TRBV4-2 . CASSQDRGSANGELFF TGTGCCAGCAGCCAAGATAGGGGTTCGGCGAACGGGGAGCTGTTTTTT
few TRBJ1-5 TRBV12-3/TRBV12-4 TRBD1 CASSPRHRGVDQPQHF TGTGCCAGCAGTCCCCGGCACAGGGGCGTAGATCAGCCCCAGCATTTT
. TRBJ2-6 TRBV14 . CASSAYSSGANVLTF TGTGCCAGCAGCGCCTACAGCTCTGGGGCCAACGTCCTGACTTTC
few TRBJ2-7 TRBV5-4 . CASSQELGRRQYF TGTGCCAGCAGCCAAGAGCTCGGCCGGAGGCAGTACTTC
many TRBJ1-2 TRBV7-8 . CASSPGLPELILYGYTF TGTGCCAGCAGCCCAGGACTGCCCGAATTAATCCTCTATGGCTACACCTTC
. TRBJ2-7 TRBV5-1 . CASSLLQGNEQYF TGCGCCAGCAGCTTGCTTCAGGGGAACGAGCAGTACTTC
. TRBJ2-2 TRBV12-3/TRBV12-4 . CASSSTPPGELFF TGTGCCAGCAGTTCGACCCCTCCCGGGGAGCTGTTTTTT
many TRBJ2-5 TRBV10-3 TRBD1 CAISSQGRETQYF TGTGCCATCAGTTCACAGGGGCGGGAGACCCAGTACTTC
many TRBJ1-6 TRBV18 TRBD1 CASSLTGEPLHF TGTGCCAGCTCTCTTACAGGGGAACCCCTCCACTTT
many TRBJ1-6 TRBV7-2 TRBD1 CASSQDRGRGDSPLHF TGTGCCAGCAGCCAAGACAGGGGACGGGGCGATTCACCCCTCCACTTT
many TRBJ1-2 TRBV5-1 . CASSGDSDYGYTF TGCGCCAGCAGCGGTGACAGCGACTATGGCTACACCTTC
many TRBJ1-2 TRBV7-9 TRBD1 CASSLAGGNGYTF TGTGCCAGCAGCTTAGCAGGGGGCAACGGCTACACCTTC
. TRBJ1-5 TRBV10-3 TRBD1 CATQTGMRKDQPQHF TGTGCCACTCAGACAGGGATGAGAAAGGATCAGCCCCAGCATTTT
few TRBJ1-1 TRBV14 . CASSDQEPRAAFF TGTGCCAGCAGCGACCAAGAACCCCGCGCGGCTTTCTTT
. TRBJ2-1 TRBV29-1 . CGVGSYNEQFF TGCGGGGTTGGCTCCTACAATGAGCAGTTCTTC
many TRBJ2-7 TRBV7-6 TRBD1 CASSFGQAYEQYF TGTGCCAGCAGCTTCGGACAGGCCTACGAGCAGTACTTC
. TRBJ2-1 TRBV19 TRBD2 CASSIGLAALVQFF TGTGCCAGTAGTATTGGGCTAGCGGCCCTGGTGCAGTTCTTC
many TRBJ2-5 TRBV6-9 . CASHFEGEGDQETQYF TGTGCCAGCCATTTCGAGGGGGAGGGCGACCAAGAGACCCAGTACTTC
many TRBJ1-5 TRBV5-1 TRBD1 CASSLGQGRQPQHF TGTGCCAGCAGTTTGGGACAGGGAAGGCAGCCCCAGCATTTT
. TRBJ2-2 TRBV19 TRBD2 CASIGLSGGPDTGELFF TGTGCCAGTATTGGTTTATCGGGAGGGCCCGACACCGGGGAGCTGTTTTTT
many TRBJ2-3 TRBV5-1 . CASSLVGAPSEGTDTQYF TGCGCCAGCAGCTTGGTAGGGGCGCCTTCGGAGGGCACAGATACGCAGTATTTT
many TRBJ2-5 TRBV2 TRBD1 CASSRDRGNQETQYF TGTGCCAGCAGTAGGGACAGGGGAAACCAAGAGACCCAGTACTTC
many TRBJ1-5 TRBV19 . CASSIAGRPTNQPQHF TGTGCCAGTAGTATAGCTGGACGTCCAACCAATCAGCCCCAGCATTTT
. TRBJ2-1 TRBV7-9 . CASSFAGSTNEQFF TGTGCCAGCAGCTTTGCCGGGAGTACCAATGAGCAGTTCTTC
few TRBJ1-3 TRBV18 . CASSPISISGNTIYF TGTGCCAGCTCACCGATCAGTATCTCTGGAAACACCATATATTTT
. TRBJ2-7 TRBV24-1 TRBD2 CATSDSRGGSYEQYF TGTGCCACCAGTGATTCTCGCGGGGGATCCTACGAGCAGTACTTC
. TRBJ2-2 TRBV20-1 TRBD2 CSARLAGTAVPGELFF TGCAGTGCTAGGTTAGCGGGTACCGCGGTTCCTGGGGAGCTGTTTTTT
few TRBJ2-1 TRBV29-1 . CSVEDGYPSSYNEQFF TGCAGCGTTGAAGACGGCTATCCCTCCAGCTACAATGAGCAGTTCTTC
few TRBJ1-1 TRBV7-9 . CASFDSSSAFF TGTGCCAGCTTCGACAGTTCCTCAGCTTTCTTT
. TRBJ2-7 TRBV6-5 . CASSYLRYEQYF TGTGCCAGCAGTTATTTGCGGTACGAGCAGTACTTC
. TRBJ2-1 TRBV7-3 TRBD1 CASSADRGRNEQFF TGTGCCAGCAGTGCGGACAGGGGGCGGAATGAGCAGTTCTTC
. TRBJ2-1 TRBV4-3 TRBD1 CASSQRTGRDEQFF TGCGCCAGCAGCCAACGGACAGGGCGCGATGAGCAGTTCTTC
many TRBJ2-3 TRBV27 . CATCQYPGARTDTQYF TGTGCCACCTGCCAATACCCAGGGGCTCGCACAGATACGCAGTATTTT
few TRBJ2-7 TRBV19 . CASAGGGGYEQYF TGTGCCAGTGCCGGAGGGGGTGGCTACGAGCAGTACTTC
. TRBJ1-1 TRBV6-2/TRBV6-3 TRBD1 CASSFRGLANTEAFF TGTGCCAGCAGTTTCAGGGGGCTAGCGAACACTGAAGCTTTCTTT